This TCR beta chain was sequenced during a study of shared clonotypes between healthy human individuals. Remarks on this clone: Its specificity is unknown.

Germline CDR1 SGHDT, CDR2 YYEEEE. The CDR3 totals 15 residues. The V segment lost 0 bases and the J segment 0 bases; nucleotides outside the gene matches: 3. Over several immunoSEQ plates, each subset's genomic DNA was distributed in even portions. On ten immunoSEQ deep assay plates, unsorted PBMC DNA was sequenced. Profiled with immunoSEQ multiplex PCR; TCRdb holds only in-frame clones, not every one. Altogether about 600,000 clones are present, about 80% being singletons, with the ten largest covering more than 10%. None of the donors, who were healthy HIV-negative adults, had recently had acute infections or vaccinations. Study-wide results and caveats: Tissues were not sampled, only blood, and their repertoires likely differ.

What was sequenced was PBMCs. This receptor was taken from a woman between 40 and 50 years old in good health. Some clones in this sample may be carry-over from other donors' samples. This sequence joins TRBV5-6 and TRBJ2-7; 7 positions match TRBD2. The CDR3 sequence: CASSLAGGSSYEQYF. CDR3 nucleotide sequence: TGTGCCAGCAGCTTGGCGGGAGGAAGCTCCTACGAGCAGTACTTC. Full variable domain (remainder filled in from reference TRBV5-6 and TRBJ2-7): DAGVTQSPTHLIKTRGQQVTLRCSPKSGHDTVSWYQQALGQGPQFIFQYYEEEERQRGNFPDRFSGHQFPNYSSELNVNALLLGDSALYLCASSLAGGSSYEQYFGPGTRLTVT.